This T cell receptor (beta chain) appears in the sequencing data of a study of blood T cell repertoires in COVID-19. Study-level background: Samples came from the United States, Italy and Spain, spanning acute and convalescent COVID-19. PBMCs, B-cell-depleted T cells, or T cells were the source of the cDNA or gDNA that made up the material.

Per the original data handling: Estimation of nucleated cell counts was performed using reference gene primer amplification. The protocol was immunoSEQ multiplex PCR, while the TCRdb copy is restricted to in-frame clones and leaves out a portion. Clone size and V and J calls were adopted from that table, with D and trimming inferred from the DNA. In the table there are approximately 150,000 clones, 80% to 90% of which are singletons. The J segment lost 4 bases and the V segment lost 4 bases, leaving 5 bases of the junction unmatched. CDR3 length equals 14 residues. The germline V gene encodes CDR1 SGHRS and CDR2 YFSETQ.

This clonotype was obtained from a woman aged 45-60 years with acute or convalescent COVID-19. Sequencing was carried out using peripheral blood. V is TRBV5-1 and J is TRBJ1-1; 9 bases line up with TRBD1. The DNA of the CDR3 is TGCGCCAGCAGCACACAGGGGGCGGTCACTGAAGCTTTCTTT. This sequence encodes CASSTQGAVTEAFF.